The present entry profiles one TCR beta chain with its context. The clone's antigen remains unknown. Within one base of it there is no much larger clone, and no base qualities were kept. The CDR3 contains 16 residues, cysteine and phenylalanine counted. CDR3 DNA only is kept here, 48 bases in frame from base 1. V and J are truncated by 5 bases and 4 bases respectively, leaving an intervening sequence of 22 bases. CDR1 is given as DFQATT and CDR2 as SNEGSKA, both from the germline V gene (reference sequence). Library prep was done by 5' RACE. TCRdb records Illumina HiSeq 2000 as the sequencer. Template switching introduced a universal primer binding site; the final cDNA contained a unique molecular identifier, enabling accurate counting of TCR cDNA molecules. Specific primers in the conserved constant-segment region were used to synthesize first-strand cDNA for TCR alpha and beta chains. Each cDNA library was double barcoded, with a SMART-Mk sample barcode plus Illumina barcodes, to control for contamination. Two successive PCR steps introduced TruSeq adapter sequences along with Illumina sample barcodes. The Illumina HiSeq platform was used with custom primers to sequence TCR alpha and beta cDNA libraries. Under the source paper's analysis protocol: MiGEC was used to process raw reads and extract unique molecular identifiers, and MiXCR was used to find CDR3 positions. For each individual, recombination models were inferred using an EM algorithm with the repgenHMM and IGoR tools. The analysis of shared clonotypes was done with the tcR package in R, with sharing normalized by the product of cloneset sizes. To study raw recombination without the effects of thymic and clonal selection, out-of-frame nonproductive sequences were analyzed. TCRdb itself trimmed the public reads at Q25 with fastp, ran MiXCR and retained productive beta chains. Every CDR3 protein is listed once, alongside the most common genes and DNA of its rows. TCRdb, not the original authors, processed these V and J calls. This sample has 270,000 or so distinct CDR3 sequences in its table, and roughly 8.7% of those were observed once. The ten largest account for less than 4% of the sample.

Every donor in the study was a healthy Caucasian. Three pairs of female monozygotic twins, all aged about 18 to 30 years, were included in the twin cohort. Positive isolation kits from Invitrogen were used to isolate CD4+ and CD8+ T cell populations. These data are taken from a study of identical twins listed by TCRdb under 2016. In terms of the full investigation: To test whether fetal clonotypes persist, the study used deep sequencing on TCR alpha and beta repertoires from monozygotic twins, unrelated adults of various ages, and cord blood. Replicate twin experiments were performed at different times using different library preparation protocols to rule out contamination. Findings and caveats that apply to the study as a whole: The excess sharing between twins in beta out-of-frame sequences was weaker because fewer shared sequences reduced the signal-to-noise ratio. Out-of-frame TCR alpha sequences shared between twins showed an excess of low generation-probability sequences compared with coincidental sharing between unrelated individuals. Zero-insertion analyses could be partly confounded by invariant T cells such as MAIT and iNKT, although diverse VJ usage argued against such confounding for most clonotypes. Fewer insertions were carried by abundant cord blood beta clonotypes, a similar but weaker trend appeared in young adult naive repertoires, and no such trend appeared in memory repertoires. Recombination models systematically underestimated out-of-frame TCR alpha sharing in monozygotic twins but agreed with sharing between unrelated individuals. Conclusions relied on cross-sectional statistical analysis, since the same donors could not be followed over many years.

This sample was also put to use in a study of yellow fever vaccine responses in identical twins. In that second paper, the authors write: According to the authors, in identical twins the way T cells responded to vaccination appeared partly convergent and partly personalized. Focusing on identical twins, the study followed the T cell clones that responded to the vaccine, and did so with precision.

The sequence derives from a woman aged 18-30 years in good health. The V and J genes are TRBV20-1 and TRBJ2-3, with TRBD2 perhaps the D gene, on 6 matching bases. Sequencing was carried out using CD8+ T cells sorted from blood. The sequence in DNA is TGCAGTGCTCCTGATAGTGGCGGGGTGAGGGCAGATACGCAGTATTTT. It translates as CSAPDSGGVRADTQYF.